This T cell receptor beta chain stems from a study of identical twins (TCRdb year 2016). General notes on the study: TCR alpha and beta repertoires from monozygotic twins, unrelated adults of various ages and cord blood were deep-sequenced to test whether fetal clonotypes persist. To rule out contamination, replicate twin experiments were performed at different times with different library preparation protocols. Overall results and qualifications from the work: Excess twin sharing in beta out-of-frame sequences was weaker because fewer shared sequences lowered the signal-to-noise ratio. Fewer insertions were carried by abundant cord blood beta clonotypes, a similar but weaker trend appeared in young adult naive repertoires, and no such trend appeared in memory repertoires. Because the same donors could not be followed over many years, the conclusions depended on cross-sectional statistical analysis. Compared with coincidental sharing between unrelated individuals, out-of-frame TCR alpha sequences shared between twins showed an excess of sequences with low generation probability. Out-of-frame TCR alpha sharing in monozygotic twins was systematically underestimated by recombination models, whereas sharing between unrelated individuals was in agreement with the recombination models. Zero-insertion analyses could be partly confounded by invariant T cells such as MAIT and iNKT, although diverse VJ usage argued against such confounding for most clonotypes.

Its CDR3 holds 12 amino acids, cysteine through phenylalanine. The DNA shown is the 36-base CDR3, in frame from base 1. The junction shows trimming of 6 bases on V and 6 bases on J, plus 10 bases between the germline ends. All donors were healthy Caucasians. Three pairs of female monozygotic twins, all aged roughly 18 to 29 years, made up the twin cohort. The RNA used for TCR libraries was isolated from peripheral blood mononuclear cells. The library was produced with 5' RACE. Sequencing relied on an Illumina HiSeq 2000. Template switching added a universal primer binding site, and the final cDNA carried a unique molecular identifier that allowed TCR cDNA molecules to be counted accurately. First-strand cDNA for TCR alpha and beta chains was synthesized from specific primers in the conserved constant-segment region. To control for contamination, each cDNA library was double barcoded with a SMART-Mk sample barcode plus Illumina barcodes. Two successive PCR steps introduced TruSeq adapter sequences along with Illumina sample barcodes. TCR alpha and beta cDNA libraries were sequenced on the Illumina HiSeq platform with custom primers. The paper's processing steps were these. MiGEC was used to process raw reads and extract unique molecular identifiers, and MiXCR was used to find CDR3 positions. Recombination models were inferred per individual with the repgenHMM and IGoR tools using an EM algorithm. Shared clonotypes were analyzed with the tcR package in R, and sharing was normalized by the product of cloneset sizes. Out-of-frame nonproductive sequences were analyzed to study raw recombination free of thymic and clonal selection effects. TCRdb itself trimmed the public reads at Q25 with fastp, ran MiXCR and retained productive beta chains. Each record represents a unique CDR3 protein, reported with the most common genes and DNA among its rows. The V and J calls and clone size come from TCRdb's table, not from the authors' own analysis. The sample table contains hundreds of thousands of distinct CDR3 sequences; only one count was recorded for 18% of them. The ten largest make up roughly 14% of the sample.

A remark on this clonotype: Its antigen remains unidentified. There are no base qualities to consult, and no much larger clone falls within one base.

These data were also filed under a second study, of T cells expressing NK-cell markers. According to the second study: Under ten donors provided sorted CD3+CD56+NKG2C+, CD3+CD56+NKG2C- and CD3+CD56-NKG2C+ T-cell subsets, whose TCR beta-chain repertoires were profiled. Among the eight sequenced donors, only one was HCMV-seronegative, while the other seven were HCMV-seropositive. To restrict sorting to alphabetaTCR-expressing T cells, an anti-gammadeltaTCR antibody was added in several experiments. In six donors, the dominant CD3+CD56+NKG2C+ clonotypes ranked among the top 10 CD8+ clonotypes, making up about 1.0-8% of CD8+ T cells. Those dominant clonotypes were again the most abundant among CD3+CD56-NKG2C+ cells in a handful of donors, at roughly 25-60.1%. Whether the expanded NKG2C-expressing T cell clones were specific for HCMV antigens remained unclear. The study sequenced eight donors, all healthy volunteers chosen at random: three men and five women. A commercial ELISA kit detecting HCMV-specific IgG in serum was used to determine HCMV serostatus. For a handful of donors, bulk peripheral blood T-cell repertoires were also sequenced from unsorted PBMC. MIGEC handled demultiplexing of the reads and grouping by UMI, while MiTCR was used to assemble and quantify clonotypes. To exclude erroneous sequences, only TCR cDNA sequences supported by at least two reads were retained. Downstream repertoire analysis used the tcR package, and clonotypes were matched across fractions by CDR3 nucleotide sequence plus V segment. VDJmatch was used to annotate antigen specificity against VDJdb, with one amino acid substitution in CDR3 permitted.

This chain is built from TRBV12-3 or TRBV12-4 and TRBJ2-3, with no confidently assigned D gene. The sample consisted of PBMCs. This clonotype originated in a woman between 18 and 30 years old in good health. CDR3 sequence: CASSPNPDTQYF. The DNA is as follows: TGTGCCAGCAGCCCAAATCCGGATACGCAGTATTTT.